This passage covers 26 T cell receptor beta chains from one sample sequenced in a study of blood T cell repertoires in COVID-19. Profiled with immunoSEQ multiplex PCR; TCRdb holds only in-frame clones, not every one. The data contain fewer than 200,000 clones, nearly 90% of them singletons. Sequencing was carried out using peripheral blood. The source is a man between 60 and 75 years old with active or convalescent COVID-19.

The rearrangement joins TRBV7-9 to TRBJ1-2; 9 nucleotides align to TRBD1. Trimming took 5 bases from V and 8 from J; bases not matched to a gene: 9. The length of the CDR3 is 14 residues. Germline V lookup: CDR1 SEHNR, CDR2 FQNEAQ (reference sequence). CDR3 coding DNA: TGTGCCAGCAGCACAGGGGGCGGAGAAGGAGGCTACACCTTC. Its protein product is CASSTGGGEGGYTF.

In DNA form, the CDR3 reads TGTGCCAGCAGTGCGCAGGGTGGAGGCTACACCTTC. Amino acids: CASSAQGGGYTF. The chain joins TRBV2 to TRBJ1-2; TRBD1 might be the D (5 bases). Germline-derived CDR1 and CDR2 are SNHLY and FYNNEI. Trimming removed 4 bases at V and 8 bases at J, with 11 bases between. CDR3 length equals 12 residues.

This chain links TRBV10-2 with TRBJ1-3; D is ambiguous. The V and J ends lost 10 bases and 8 bases respectively, with 12 bases between them. CDR1 WSHSY and CDR2 SAAADI come from the germline V gene. This CDR3 region has 11 residues. The CDR3 spells CATQVSDTIYF. The CDR3 nucleotides are TGCGCCACCCAGGTTTCAGACACCATATATTTT.

The genes are TRBV2 and TRBJ1-5; D gene ambiguous. V was pared by 1 base and J by 9 bases, with 10 bases between. CDR1 is SNHLY, CDR2 FYNNEI, per germline. The CDR3 length is 13 residues. The CDR3 nucleotides read TGTGCCAGCAGTGAAGACACGGGGAGGCCCCAGCATTTT. It yields the protein CASSEDTGRPQHF.

This chain's CDR3 is CASSLDRREDTQYF. The CDR3 DNA sequence: TGCGCCAGCAGCTTGGACAGAAGGGAGGATACGCAGTATTTT. This sequence joins TRBV5-1 and TRBJ2-3, with D possibly matching TRBD2 (5 bases). CDR1 is SGHRS and CDR2 is YFSETQ in the germline V gene. The CDR3 has 14 amino acids. The ends were cut back, 0 bases at V and 6 bases at J, with 11 bases in the middle.

The chain carries TRBV14 and TRBJ2-7; 10 bases are shared with TRBD1. The CDR3 sequence is 15 residues long. CDR1 and CDR2 from the germline V gene are SGHDN and FVKESK. After removal of 0 bases from V and 2 bases from J, the junction contained 1 base not matched to a gene. This CDR3 is CASSQETGGPYEQYF. The CDR3 nucleotides are TGTGCCAGCAGCCAAGAGACAGGGGGCCCCTACGAGCAGTACTTC.

The J gene is TRBJ2-1, the V gene TRBV5-1; the match to TRBD1 covers 7 bases. This CDR3 region has 12 residues. V shed 7 bases, J shed 10 bases, and the junction held 8 bases outside the gene matches. From germline, CDR1 is SGHRS and CDR2 YFSETQ. This CDR3 is CASGVRQGEQFF. Written as DNA, the CDR3 is TGCGCCAGCGGGGTGCGACAGGGAGAGCAGTTCTTC.

The chain combines TRBV20-1 with TRBJ2-6; 8 bases fit TRBD1. The CDR3 is 14 residues long. V was pared by 3 bases and J by 9 bases, with 7 bases of the junction left unmatched. Germline CDR1 is DFQATT and CDR2 is SNEGSKA (reference sequence). The CDR3 DNA is TGCAGTGCTAGTCGAGGACAGGGTGGCAACGTCCTGACTTTC. Translation: CSASRGQGGNVLTF.

This chain links TRBV10-3 with TRBJ2-2, with a possible D match to TRBD1 (5 bases). Germline V lookup: CDR1 ENHRY, CDR2 SYGVKD. This CDR3 comprises 15 residues. V lost 8 bases, J lost 5 bases, and 18 bases lay in between. The CDR3 loop is CAIPVGQGLTGELFF. CDR3 nucleotides: TGTGCCATCCCCGTCGGCCAGGGTTTAACCGGGGAGCTGTTTTTT.

V and J are TRBV7-9 and TRBJ1-1; the D is unclear. This CDR3 comprises 13 residues. Germline CDR1 SEHNR, CDR2 FQNEAQ (reference sequence). Trimming left V 7 bases short and J 0 bases short, with 9 bases between. The CDR3 spells CASMSAMNTEAFF. The CDR3 DNA reads as TGTGCCAGCATGAGCGCGATGAACACTGAAGCTTTCTTT.

This chain's CDR3 is CASSYSPVNTEAFF. In DNA, the CDR3 is TGTGCCAGCAGTTACTCTCCAGTGAACACTGAAGCTTTCTTT. The J gene is TRBJ1-1, the V gene TRBV6-6; no reliable D call. Trimming pared 0 bases from V and 0 bases from J, leaving 5 bases between. The CDR3 loop spans 14 amino acids. CDR1 is MNHNY and CDR2 is SVGAGI in the germline V gene (reference sequence).

V gene TRBV11-1 combines with J gene TRBJ2-3; no clear D gene. Germline CDR1 reads SGHAT; CDR2 reads FQDESV (reference sequence). The CDR3 covers 14 residues. Trimming took off 7 bases at V and 5 bases at J, with 16 bases between the two ends. The CDR3 region is CASTSSGLGDTQYF. The CDR3 region has the DNA TGTGCCAGCACGAGCTCAGGCCTGGGAGATACGCAGTATTTT.

The chain joins TRBV27 to TRBJ2-1, with a tentative D call TRBD1 (6 bases). Germline values: CDR1 MNHEY, CDR2 SMNVEV (reference sequence). V was shortened by 5 bases and J by 5 bases, with 19 bases between the two germline ends. CDR3 length equals 16 residues. The CDR3 sequence is CASSPAGQPQHNEQFF. The CDR3 nucleotides read TGTGCCAGCAGTCCAGCCGGACAGCCTCAGCACAATGAGCAGTTCTTC.

The CDR3 sequence is CASSFRQGVSYEQYF. As DNA, the CDR3 is TGTGCCAGCAGCTTCAGGCAGGGGGTATCCTACGAGCAGTACTTC. The rearrangement links TRBV7-2 to TRBJ2-7; 7 nucleotides align to TRBD1. J gave up 1 base and V 3 bases, and 6 bases lay outside the gene matches. The CDR3 totals 15 residues. In germline, CDR1 is SGHTA, CDR2 FQGNSA.

This clone was seen only a few times. The genes are TRBV5-8 and TRBJ1-5; maybe TRBD1 (6 bases). This CDR3 has 15 residues. Germline V lookup: CDR1 SGHTS, CDR2 YDEGEE. V lost 4 bases, J lost 7 bases, and 18 bases lay in between. The CDR3 loop reads CASSSEQGHGQPQHF. In DNA form, the CDR3 reads TGTGCCAGCAGCAGTGAACAGGGTCACGGGCAGCCCCAGCATTTT.

This rearrangement joins TRBV12-3 or TRBV12-4 to TRBJ1-5; weak D call: TRBD1 (6 bases). Trimming pared 6 bases from V and 4 bases from J, leaving 10 bases between. The CDR3 spans 13 residues. This CDR3 reads CASRGQQNQPQHF. The CDR3 nucleotides are TGTGCCAGCAGAGGACAGCAGAATCAGCCCCAGCATTTT.

The chain couples TRBV6-5 to TRBJ1-3; D remains ambiguous. V lost 4 bases and J lost 0, with 10 bases in between. CDR3 length: 15 residues. In germline, CDR1 is MNHEY, CDR2 SVGAGI. CDR3 amino acids: CASSLTVDSGNTIYF. CDR3 nucleotide sequence: TGTGCCAGCAGTTTAACGGTCGACTCTGGAAACACCATATATTTT.

The V call is TRBV2, the J call TRBJ1-6; TRBD1 agrees at 8 bases. CDR1 SNHLY and CDR2 FYNNEI come from the germline V gene. The CDR3 consists of 15 residues. V dropped 5 bases and J dropped 7; count of bases not matched to a gene: 7. The CDR3 DNA sequence: TGTGCCAGCAGTCGAGGGACAGGCGTAAATTCACCCCTCCACTTT. This sequence encodes CASSRGTGVNSPLHF.

This clone occurred once. The gene calls are TRBV28 and TRBJ1-2; no clear D gene. Trimming removed 3 bases from V and 0 bases from J, with 8 bases in between. The CDR3 extends over 14 amino acids. Per the germline V gene, CDR1 is MDHEN and CDR2 is SYDVKM. The CDR3 protein is CASSLGRTNYGYTF. The CDR3 coding sequence is TGTGCCAGCAGTTTGGGGAGAACTAACTATGGCTACACCTTC.

There are a few counts of this clone. This rearrangement joins TRBV6-2 or TRBV6-3 to TRBJ2-3; the D gene is possibly TRBD1 (6 bases). From germline, CDR1 is MNHEY and CDR2 SVGEGT. V lost 6 bases and J lost 4, with 8 bases in between. The CDR3 covers 12 residues. The CDR3 coding sequence is TGTGCCAGCAGCTCAGGGGCAGATACGCAGTATTTT. Its translation is CASSSGADTQYF.

The CDR3 bases are TGTGCCAGCAGTCCGGACAGGGAACGATCCGAGCAGTACTTC. This codes for CASSPDRERSEQYF. The chain carries TRBV19 and TRBJ2-7, with 8 bases that match TRBD1. Germline V gene data show CDR1 as LNHDA and CDR2 as SQIVND (reference sequence). Losses at the gene ends were 9 bases for V and 6 bases for J; bases not matched to a gene: 13. This CDR3 comprises 14 residues.

The chain uses TRBV6-5 and TRBJ2-7; D remains unclear. Germline V lookup: CDR1 MNHEY, CDR2 SVGAGI. This CDR3 has 15 amino acids. Trimming stripped 7 bases from V and 2 bases from J, with 18 bases between. The CDR3 protein is CASTKGSGRTYEQYF. The CDR3 DNA sequence: TGTGCCAGCACCAAAGGAAGTGGCAGGACCTACGAGCAGTACTTC.

This chain joins TRBV27 and TRBJ1-5, with 7 bases fitting TRBD1. Germline values: CDR1 MNHEY, CDR2 SMNVEV (reference sequence). Unmatched junction bases numbered 7, after V lost 5 bases and J lost 0 bases. This CDR3 has 16 residues. This CDR3 is CASSLRQGGSNQPQHF. Here the CDR3 DNA reads TGTGCCAGCAGTCTCCGACAGGGCGGTAGCAATCAGCCCCAGCATTTT.

The rearrangement uses TRBV5-1 and TRBJ1-3; a weak D match, TRBD1 (5 bases). From germline, CDR1 is SGHRS and CDR2 YFSETQ. The V and J ends lost 6 bases and 0 bases respectively, with 13 bases between them. The CDR3 runs to 15 residues. The DNA of the CDR3 is TGCGCCAGCAACTCTACAGGTGACTCTGGAAACACCATATATTTT. Its protein product is CASNSTGDSGNTIYF. Drawing the rest from reference TRBV5-1 and TRBJ1-3, the complete variable domain is KAGVTQTPRYLIKTRGQQVTLSCSPISGHRSVSWYQQTPGQGLQFLFEYFSETQRNKGNFPGRFSGRQFSNSRSEMNVSTLELGDSALYLCASNSTGDSGNTIYFGEGSWLTVV.

The rearrangement links TRBV29-1 to TRBJ1-2; D gene uncertain. The V gene's germline CDR1 is SQVTM and CDR2 ANQGSEA. The CDR3 has 12 amino acids. V was trimmed by 0 bases and J by 8 bases, leaving 10 bases between them. CDR3 bases: TGCAGCGTTGAAGATGCGGGGTTCGGCTACACCTTC. This codes for CSVEDAGFGYTF.

The chain has TRBV10-2 and TRBJ1-5; TRBD1 aligns across 9 bases. There are 13 residues in the CDR3. Looked up from germline, CDR1 is WSHSY and CDR2 is SAAADI. Trimming took 6 bases from V and 8 from J; bases not matched to a gene: 5. The CDR3 nucleotides read TGCGCCAGCAGGAGGGACAGGGTTGAGCCCCAGCATTTT. This gives the protein CASRRDRVEPQHF.